These 31 T cell receptor beta chains were sequenced from one sample in a study of T cell responses to AZD1222 COVID-19 vaccine. The data were produced by immunoSEQ multiplex PCR, yet TCRdb's version contains in-frame clones alone and is incomplete. The data contain some 84,000 clones, roughly nine tenths of them singletons. Sequencing was performed on peripheral blood, taken 28 days after the second AZD1222 dose. These TCRs come from an adult who received the AZD1222 COVID-19 vaccine.

This clone has only a few counts. V usage is TRBV7-2 and J usage is TRBJ2-7; TRBD1 matches at 7 bases. After removal of 5 bases from V and 2 bases from J, the junction contained 9 bases not matched to a gene. From germline, CDR1 is SGHTA and CDR2 FQGNSA. CDR3 size: 15 residues. CDR3 amino acids: CASSLNRGPTYEQYF. The CDR3 DNA reads TGTGCCAGCAGCCTAAACAGGGGCCCGACCTACGAGCAGTACTTC.

This clone showed up just a few times. This chain links TRBV27 with TRBJ1-3; D unclear. The V gene lost 2 bases and the J gene lost 0 bases, with 8 bases spanning the gap. This CDR3 is 15 amino acids long. Germline CDR1 is MNHEY and CDR2 is SMNVEV (reference sequence). The DNA of the CDR3 is TGTGCCAGCAGTTTAAGGCTGTCCTCTGGAAACACCATATATTTT. Translation: CASSLRLSSGNTIYF.

The rearrangement links TRBV7-2 to TRBJ1-1; a weak D match, TRBD1 (5 bases). V lost 4 bases to trimming and J lost 1 base, with 10 bases between them. Looked up from germline, CDR1 is SGHTA and CDR2 is FQGNSA. This CDR3 is 14 amino acids long. The DNA of the CDR3 is TGTGCCAGCAGCTCCATTGGGGGGAACACTGAAGCTTTCTTT. Protein sequence: CASSSIGGNTEAFF.

As for this clone: Other DNA sequences in the same sample also yield this CDR3. This sequence joins TRBV6-5 and TRBJ2-7, with TRBD2 identical over 10 bases. The length of the CDR3 is 15 residues. Looked up from germline, CDR1 is MNHEY and CDR2 is SVGAGI. V dropped 0 bases and J dropped 3; count of bases not matched to a gene: 2. CDR3 in amino acids: CASSYSASGGYEQYF. For the CDR3, the DNA is TGTGCCAGCAGTTACTCCGCTAGCGGGGGCTACGAGCAGTACTTC.

The chain couples TRBV3-1 (or the pseudogene TRBV3-2) to TRBJ1-3; 7 nucleotides agree with TRBD1. V shed 4 bases, J shed 5 bases, and the junction held 5 bases outside the gene matches. The CDR3 has 14 amino acids. Germline V gives CDR1 LGHDT, CDR2 YNNKEL (reference sequence). The CDR3 DNA sequence: TGTGCCAGCAGCCCCCCGGGACAGAGAAACACCATATATTTT. Translation: CASSPPGQRNTIYF.

The chain has TRBV5-1 and TRBJ1-6; the match to TRBD1 covers 9 bases. Germline CDR1 and CDR2: SGHRS and YFSETQ. This CDR3 comprises 15 residues. J was trimmed by 10 bases and V by 5 bases; bases with no gene match: 10. The CDR3 here is CASRPPGQGKSPLHF. The CDR3 nucleotides are TGCGCCAGCAGGCCCCCGGGACAGGGTAAATCACCCCTCCACTTT.

The chain uses TRBV7-2 and TRBJ1-1, with unresolved D. V was clipped by 2 bases and J by 1 base, with 8 bases between them. CDR3 length equals 14 residues. Germline CDR1 reads SGHTA; CDR2 reads FQGNSA. DNA of the CDR3: TGTGCCAGCAGCTTAATGCCTGCGAACACTGAAGCTTTCTTT. Its protein is CASSLMPANTEAFF.

This chain joins TRBV25-1 and TRBJ2-7; 9 bases align to TRBD2. The CDR3 spans 15 residues. V trimming: 3 bases; J trimming: 3 bases; junction bases outside the gene matches: 6. Germline CDR1 MGHDK, CDR2 SYGVNS. CDR3 DNA: TGTGCCAGCAGTGACCCGGGACTAGCTCTCTACGAGCAGTACTTC. Its translation: CASSDPGLALYEQYF.

The chain has TRBV5-4 and TRBJ2-7, with a weak D call TRBD1 (7 bases). V was clipped by 5 bases and J by 3 bases, with 21 bases between them. The length of the CDR3 is 16 residues. CDR1 is SGHNT, CDR2 YYREEE, per germline (reference sequence). CDR3 in amino acids: CASSYQGGRPGYEQYF. The DNA of the CDR3 is TGTGCCAGCAGTTACCAGGGGGGCCGACCGGGCTACGAGCAGTACTTC.

This sequence joins TRBV18 and TRBJ2-2; D is unclear. The CDR3 sequence is 18 residues long. The germline CDR1 and CDR2 sequences are KGHSH and LQKENI. The V end lost 3 bases, the J end lost 3 bases, and 20 bases lay between the germline ends. CDR3 sequence: CASSPFGRLGGDTGELFF. DNA for the CDR3: TGTGCCAGCTCACCGTTCGGCCGATTGGGTGGCGACACCGGGGAGCTGTTTTTT.

This rearrangement joins TRBV4-3 to TRBJ2-7, with D possibly matching TRBD1 (5 bases). Germline V gives CDR1 LGHNA, CDR2 YSLEER. Trimming removed 0 bases from V and 1 base from J, with 10 bases in between. The CDR3 consists of 15 residues. The CDR3 DNA reads as TGCGCCAGCAGCCAAGAGCGACAGTCGTCCTACGAGCAGTACTTC. Translated, it gives CASSQERQSSYEQYF.

Only one count was recorded for this clone. The CDR3 loop reads CASSLSHFGGEGSVAPLHF. The CDR3 nucleotides read TGCGCCAGCAGTCTCTCCCACTTCGGCGGGGAAGGATCCGTCGCTCCCCTCCACTTT. The rearrangement uses TRBV23-1 and TRBJ1-6, with D hard to call. TRBV23-1 is an open reading frame, and its role is uncertain. CDR3 length: 19 amino acids. V dropped 4 bases and J dropped 13 bases, with 32 bases sitting between them.

The J gene is TRBJ1-5, the V gene TRBV7-9; D perhaps matches TRBD1 (6 bases). CDR3 length: 15 residues. Germline V lookup: CDR1 SEHNR, CDR2 FQNEAQ (reference sequence). V was trimmed by 5 bases and J by 10 bases, leaving 21 bases between them. Here the CDR3 reads CASSDSGGLSPPQHF. CDR3 bases: TGTGCCAGCAGCGATTCGGGGGGCCTATCTCCCCCCCAGCATTTT.

The chain uses TRBV5-4 and TRBJ2-3, with unresolved D. V lost 2 bases to trimming and J lost 2 bases, with 6 bases between them. This CDR3 contains 13 residues. Germline CDR1 and CDR2: SGHNT and YYREEE (reference sequence). The CDR3 spells CASSFQVTDTQYF. The DNA of the CDR3 is TGTGCCAGCAGCTTCCAGGTCACAGATACGCAGTATTTT.

The chain combines TRBV2 with TRBJ1-1; D is perhaps TRBD1 (5 bases). Germline CDR1 and CDR2: SNHLY and FYNNEI. This CDR3 contains 16 residues. V shed 2 bases and J shed 3 bases, with 16 bases lying between them. CDR3 DNA: TGTGCCAGCAGTGAAAAAAGAAGGGGTGGGGACACTGAAGCTTTCTTT. This sequence encodes CASSEKRRGGDTEAFF.

The chain has TRBV5-1 and TRBJ1-4, with D uncertain. The CDR3 covers 14 residues. CDR1 is SGHRS, CDR2 YFSETQ, per germline. The V and J ends lost 4 bases and 7 bases respectively, with 14 bases between them. CDR3 loop: CASSRGSTGEKLFF. The CDR3, as DNA: TGCGCCAGCAGCCGGGGATCCACGGGTGAAAAACTGTTTTTT.

This clone occurred a few times. The chain recombines TRBV19 with TRBJ2-7; 9 positions agree with TRBD1. V lost 8 bases and J lost 5; bases outside the gene matches: 7. Germline lookup yields CDR1 LNHDA and CDR2 SQIVND (reference sequence). The CDR3 is 13 residues long. The CDR3 protein is CASSRGQGHEQYF. CDR3 nucleotide sequence: TGTGCCAGTTCGAGGGGACAGGGCCACGAGCAGTACTTC.

The chain recombines TRBV27 with TRBJ2-1; no definite D call. The length of the CDR3 is 16 residues. V shed 2 bases and J shed 2 bases, with 13 bases lying between them. Germline V gene data show CDR1 as MNHEY and CDR2 as SMNVEV (reference sequence). The CDR3 here is CASSLQSWSPYNEQFF. The DNA of the CDR3 is TGTGCCAGCAGTTTACAGTCCTGGAGCCCCTACAATGAGCAGTTCTTC.

V is TRBV6-5 and J is TRBJ2-1, with 8 bases aligning to TRBD2. Germline CDR1 reads MNHEY; CDR2 reads SVGAGI. Unmatched junction bases numbered 7, after V lost 4 bases and J lost 2 bases. The length of the CDR3 is 16 residues. The CDR3 sequence is CASSLPGLGAYNEQFF. The DNA for the CDR3 is TGTGCCAGCAGTTTACCGGGACTAGGGGCCTACAATGAGCAGTTCTTC.

This chain links TRBV7-2 with TRBJ2-7; TRBD2 might be the D (6 bases). Trimming shortened V by 2 bases and J by 2 bases, and 13 bases separated the two germline ends. The germline gives CDR1 SGHTA, CDR2 FQGNSA. This CDR3 has 15 amino acids. The CDR3 here is CASSLLSGVAYEQYF. The CDR3 DNA is TGTGCCAGCAGCTTACTTTCGGGGGTCGCCTACGAGCAGTACTTC.

The chain combines TRBV10-3 with TRBJ1-1, with D tentatively TRBD1 (5 bases). Per germline, CDR1 ENHRY and CDR2 SYGVKD. This CDR3 has 15 residues. Trimming cost V 3 bases and J 5 bases, with 16 bases left between them. The CDR3 region has the DNA TGTGCCATCAGTGACCCATATGGGGGAAGAACTGAAGCTTTCTTT. It codes for CAISDPYGGRTEAFF.

The chain employs TRBV19 and TRBJ1-2; 8 nucleotides line up with TRBD1. CDR3 length: 12 residues. Unmatched junction bases numbered 6, after V lost 9 bases and J lost 6 bases. Germline lookup yields CDR1 LNHDA and CDR2 SQIVND (reference sequence). CDR3 sequence: CASRQGINGYTF. The CDR3 DNA reads TGTGCCAGCCGACAGGGGATAAATGGCTACACCTTC.

The genes are TRBV9 and TRBJ2-3; D may be TRBD1 or TRBD2 (6 bases each). The V gene lost 0 bases and the J gene lost 6 bases, with 17 bases spanning the gap. Germline V gene sequence: CDR1 SGDLS, CDR2 YYNGEE. This CDR3 spans 16 amino acids. The CDR3 spells CASSVAPTEGGDTQYF. For the CDR3, the DNA is TGTGCCAGCAGCGTAGCTCCAACCGAAGGGGGGGATACGCAGTATTTT.

The rearrangement links TRBV18 to TRBJ1-6; TRBD1 might be the D (5 bases). V was pared by 5 bases and J by 7 bases, with 9 bases between. The CDR3 consists of 13 residues. CDR1 and CDR2 from the germline V gene are KGHSH and LQKENI. The CDR3: CASSGTENSPLHF. The CDR3 region has the DNA TGTGCCAGCTCAGGGACGGAGAATTCACCCCTCCACTTT.

The chain joins TRBV11-2 to TRBJ1-2; 9 bases map to TRBD1. The V and J ends lost 3 bases and 7 bases, in that order; junction bases with no gene match: 9. The CDR3 is 15 amino acids. Germline values: CDR1 SGHAT, CDR2 FQNNGV. CDR3 amino acids: CASSFTGGEVLGYTF. CDR3 bases: TGTGCCAGCAGCTTCACAGGGGGCGAAGTTCTTGGCTACACCTTC. Based on the CDR3 plus reference TRBV11-2 and TRBJ1-2, the full variable domain is EAGVAQSPRYKIIEKRQSVAFWCNPISGHATLYWYQQILGQGPKLLIQFQNNGVVDDSQLPKDRFSAERLKGVDSTLKIQPAKLEDSAVYLCASSFTGGEVLGYTFGSGTRLTVV.

The gene calls are TRBV3-1 (or the pseudogene TRBV3-2) and TRBJ1-2, with D possibly being TRBD1 (5 bases). The CDR3 totals 13 residues. Looked up from germline, CDR1 is LGHDT and CDR2 is YNNKEL (reference sequence). V shed 4 bases and J shed 5 bases, with 11 bases lying between them. CDR3 nucleotides: TGTGCCAGCAGCCCGGGGGGAGGATATGGCTACACCTTC. Encoded protein: CASSPGGGYGYTF.

Regarding this clone: The junction departs from the called germline gene at one end, perhaps through a read error. The chain joins TRBV19 to TRBJ2-2; weak D call: TRBD1 (5 bases). Germline lookup yields CDR1 LNHDA and CDR2 SQIVND (reference sequence). The CDR3 sequence is 13 residues long. In DNA, the CDR3 is TGTGCCAGTAATATAGGGGTCACCGGGGAGCTGTTTTTT. This codes for CASNIGVTGELFF. Full variable domain (missing parts from reference TRBV19 and TRBJ2-2): DGGITQSPKYLFRKEGQNVTLSCEQNLNHDAMYWYRQDPGQGLRLIYYSQIVNDFQKGDIAEGYSVSREKKESFPLTVTSAQKNPTAFYLCASNIGVTGELFFGEGSRLTVL.

The V and J genes are TRBV5-5 and TRBJ1-1, with a weak D call TRBD1 (5 bases). Trimming removed 3 bases from V and 2 bases from J, with 8 bases in between. The CDR3 spans 13 residues. Germline values: CDR1 SGHKS, CDR2 YYEKEE (reference sequence). The CDR3 nucleotides are TGTGCCAGCAGCTGGAGGGGAAACACTGAAGCTTTCTTT. This encodes CASSWRGNTEAFF.

This chain links TRBV7-9 with TRBJ1-2, with TRBD1 matching 10 bases. V was clipped by 1 base and J by 6 bases; unmatched bases: 8. CDR3 length: 16 amino acids. Germline CDR1 and CDR2: SEHNR and FQNEAQ (reference sequence). CDR3 coding DNA: TGTGCCAGCAGCTTAGTGGGGGACAGGGGAAGGAATGGCTACACCTTC. As protein: CASSLVGDRGRNGYTF.

The V and J genes are TRBV10-3 and TRBJ1-2; 9 bases are shared with TRBD1. The germline CDR1 and CDR2 sequences are ENHRY and SYGVKD. The ends lost 4 bases at V and 5 bases at J; junction bases unmatched: 11. The CDR3 is made up of 16 amino acids. The CDR3 nucleotides are TGTGCCATCAGTGGCCAACCGGGACAGGGTGAATATGGCTACACCTTC. This sequence encodes CAISGQPGQGEYGYTF.

This chain joins TRBV6-5 and TRBJ1-6; possibly TRBD1 for D (6 bases). This CDR3 has 15 amino acids. Germline V lookup: CDR1 MNHEY, CDR2 SVGAGI. V was trimmed by 6 bases and J by 0 bases, leaving 9 bases between them. The CDR3 is CASRGALSYNSPLHF. The CDR3 coding sequence is TGTGCCAGCAGGGGGGCCCTCTCCTATAATTCACCCCTCCACTTT.